The entry that follows covers one T cell receptor (beta chain) sequence. Participant age was roughly 18 to 89 years, and participants resided in roughly 25 US areas. Participants' own reports of clinical history determined their cohort assignment. Cohort 3 recovered donors had two negative PCRs, clearance, or symptom resolution. The data belong to a study of blood T cell repertoires in COVID-19. Trimming cost V 1 base and J 13 bases, with 11 bases left between them. Germline values: CDR1 MGHDK, CDR2 SYGVNS. The CDR3 runs to 11 residues. The table came from immunoSEQ multiplex PCR; TCRdb's copy has only in-frame clones and leaves some out. There are some 330,000 clones in the sample; 80% to 90% occur only once, and about 4.1% lies in the top ten.

V usage is TRBV25-1 and J usage is TRBJ2-7; no firm D call. Material: PBMCs or T cells enriched from blood (not recorded which). The receptor comes from a man aged 25 to 45 who had recovered from COVID-19. Here the CDR3 reads CASSESWAVYF. CDR3 coding DNA: TGTGCCAGCAGTGAATCTTGGGCAGTATACTTC.